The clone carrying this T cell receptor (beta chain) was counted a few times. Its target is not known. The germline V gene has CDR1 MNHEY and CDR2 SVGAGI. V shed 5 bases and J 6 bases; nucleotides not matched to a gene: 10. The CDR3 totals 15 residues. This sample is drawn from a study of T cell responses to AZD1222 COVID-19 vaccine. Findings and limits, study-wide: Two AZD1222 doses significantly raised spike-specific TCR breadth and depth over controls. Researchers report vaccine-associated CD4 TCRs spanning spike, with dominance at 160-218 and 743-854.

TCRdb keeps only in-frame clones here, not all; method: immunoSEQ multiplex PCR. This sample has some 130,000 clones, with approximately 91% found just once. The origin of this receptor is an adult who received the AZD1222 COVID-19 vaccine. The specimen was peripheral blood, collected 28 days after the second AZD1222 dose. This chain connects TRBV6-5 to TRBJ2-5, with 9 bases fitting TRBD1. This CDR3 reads CASSNDRGIGKTQYF. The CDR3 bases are TGTGCCAGCAGTAACGACAGGGGGATAGGAAAGACCCAGTACTTC.